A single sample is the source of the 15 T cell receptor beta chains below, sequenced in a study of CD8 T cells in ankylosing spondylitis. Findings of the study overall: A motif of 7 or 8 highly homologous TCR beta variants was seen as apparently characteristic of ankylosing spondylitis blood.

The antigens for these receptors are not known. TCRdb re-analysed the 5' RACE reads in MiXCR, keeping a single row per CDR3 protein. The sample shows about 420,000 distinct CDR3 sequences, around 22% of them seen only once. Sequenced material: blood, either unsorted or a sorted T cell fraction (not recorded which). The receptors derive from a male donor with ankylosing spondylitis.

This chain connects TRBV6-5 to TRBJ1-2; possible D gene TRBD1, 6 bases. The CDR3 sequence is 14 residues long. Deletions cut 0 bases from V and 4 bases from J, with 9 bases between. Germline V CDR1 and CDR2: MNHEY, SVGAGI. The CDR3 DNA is TGTGCCAGCAGTTACTCGCAGGGGAGCTATGGCTACACCTTC. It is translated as CASSYSQGSYGYTF.

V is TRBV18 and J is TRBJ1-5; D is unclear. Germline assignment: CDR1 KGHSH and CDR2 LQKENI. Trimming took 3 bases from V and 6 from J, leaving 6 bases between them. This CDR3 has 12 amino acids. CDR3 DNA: TGTGCCAGCTCACCTCGGCCTCAGCCCCAGCATTTT. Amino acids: CASSPRPQPQHF.

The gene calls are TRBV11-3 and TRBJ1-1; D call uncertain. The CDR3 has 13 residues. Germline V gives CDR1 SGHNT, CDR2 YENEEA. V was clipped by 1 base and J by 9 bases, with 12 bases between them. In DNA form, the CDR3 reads TGTGCCAGCAGCTTAGTGGGCGAGGCGAAAGCTTTCTTT. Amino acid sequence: CASSLVGEAKAFF. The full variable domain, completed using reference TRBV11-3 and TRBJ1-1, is EAGVVQSPRYKIIEKKQPVAFWCNPISGHNTLYWYLQNLGQGPELLIRYENEEAVDDSQLPKDRFSAERLKGVDSTLKIQPAELGDSAVYLCASSLVGEAKAFFGQGTRLTVV.

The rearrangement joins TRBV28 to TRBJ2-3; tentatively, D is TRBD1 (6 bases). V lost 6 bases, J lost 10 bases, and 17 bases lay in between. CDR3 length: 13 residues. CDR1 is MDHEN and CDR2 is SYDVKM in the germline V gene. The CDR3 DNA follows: TGTGCCAGCAGCCTGGGGGCAGAGCCATCGCAGTATTTT. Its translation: CASSLGAEPSQYF. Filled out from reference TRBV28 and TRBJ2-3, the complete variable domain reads DVKVTQSSRYLVKRTGEKVFLECVQDMDHENMFWYRQDPGLGLRLIYFSYDVKMKEKGDIPEGYSVSREKKERFSLILESASTNQTSMYLCASSLGAEPSQYFGPGTRLTVL.

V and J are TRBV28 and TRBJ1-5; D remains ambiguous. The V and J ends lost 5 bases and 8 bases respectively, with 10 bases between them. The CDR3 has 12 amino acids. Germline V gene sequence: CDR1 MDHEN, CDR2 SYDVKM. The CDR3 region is CASSLLSEPQHF. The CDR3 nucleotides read TGTGCCAGCAGTCTATTATCGGAGCCCCAGCATTTT.

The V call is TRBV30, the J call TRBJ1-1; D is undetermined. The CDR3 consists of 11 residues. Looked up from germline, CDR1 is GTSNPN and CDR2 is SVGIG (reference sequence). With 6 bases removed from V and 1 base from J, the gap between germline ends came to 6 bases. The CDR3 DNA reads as TGTGCCTGCGAAGGGAACACTGAAGCTTTCTTT. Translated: CACEGNTEAFF.

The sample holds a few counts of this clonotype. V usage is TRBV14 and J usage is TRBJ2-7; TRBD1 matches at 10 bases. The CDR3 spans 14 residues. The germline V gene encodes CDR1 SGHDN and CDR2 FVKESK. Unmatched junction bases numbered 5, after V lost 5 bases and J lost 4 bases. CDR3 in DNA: TGTGCCAGCAGCGCCGGGACAGGGGTGTACGAGCAGTACTTC. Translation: CASSAGTGVYEQYF.

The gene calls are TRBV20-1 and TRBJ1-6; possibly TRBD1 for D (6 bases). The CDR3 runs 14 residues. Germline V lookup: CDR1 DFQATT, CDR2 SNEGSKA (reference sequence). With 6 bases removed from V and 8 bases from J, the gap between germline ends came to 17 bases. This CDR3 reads CSASSGQIDSPLHF. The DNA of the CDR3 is TGCAGTGCGTCCTCAGGACAGATCGATTCACCCCTCCACTTT.

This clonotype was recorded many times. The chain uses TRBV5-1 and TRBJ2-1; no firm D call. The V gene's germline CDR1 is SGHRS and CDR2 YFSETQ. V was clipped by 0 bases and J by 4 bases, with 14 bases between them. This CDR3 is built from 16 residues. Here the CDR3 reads CASSLVTMASYNEQFF. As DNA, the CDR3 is TGCGCCAGCAGCTTGGTAACTATGGCGTCATACAATGAGCAGTTCTTC.

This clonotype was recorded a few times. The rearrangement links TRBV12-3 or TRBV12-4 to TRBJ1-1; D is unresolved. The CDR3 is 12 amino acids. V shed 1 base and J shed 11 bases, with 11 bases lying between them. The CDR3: CASSLVTEVAFF. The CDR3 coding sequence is TGTGCCAGCAGTTTAGTAACCGAAGTCGCTTTCTTT.

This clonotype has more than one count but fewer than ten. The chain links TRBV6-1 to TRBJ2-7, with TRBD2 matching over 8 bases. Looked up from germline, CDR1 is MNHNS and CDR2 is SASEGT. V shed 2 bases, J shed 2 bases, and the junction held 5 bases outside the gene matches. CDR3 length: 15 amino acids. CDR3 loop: CASSELSGNPYEQYF. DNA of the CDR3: TGTGCCAGCAGTGAACTTAGCGGGAACCCCTACGAGCAGTACTTC.

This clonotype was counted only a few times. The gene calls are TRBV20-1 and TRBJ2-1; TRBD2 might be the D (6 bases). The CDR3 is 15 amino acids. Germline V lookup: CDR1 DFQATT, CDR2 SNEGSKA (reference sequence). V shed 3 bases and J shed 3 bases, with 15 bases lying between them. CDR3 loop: CSARAGAGNYNEQFF. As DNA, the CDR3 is TGCAGTGCTAGGGCTGGTGCGGGGAACTACAATGAGCAGTTCTTC.

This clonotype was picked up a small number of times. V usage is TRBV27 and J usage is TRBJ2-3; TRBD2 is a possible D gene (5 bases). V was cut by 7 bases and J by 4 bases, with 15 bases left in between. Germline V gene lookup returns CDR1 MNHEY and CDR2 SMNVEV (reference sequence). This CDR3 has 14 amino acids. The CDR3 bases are TGTGCCAGCAACGGAGGACTCTCCCCAGATACGCAGTATTTT. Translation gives CASNGGLSPDTQYF.

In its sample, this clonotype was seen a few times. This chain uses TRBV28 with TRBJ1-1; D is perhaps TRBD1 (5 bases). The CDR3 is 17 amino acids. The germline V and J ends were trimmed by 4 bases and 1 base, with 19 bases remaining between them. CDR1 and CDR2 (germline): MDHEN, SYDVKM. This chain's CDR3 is CASSSSFSGTGNTEAFF. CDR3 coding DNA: TGTGCCAGCAGTTCTTCCTTTTCGGGGACGGGGAACACTGAAGCTTTCTTT.

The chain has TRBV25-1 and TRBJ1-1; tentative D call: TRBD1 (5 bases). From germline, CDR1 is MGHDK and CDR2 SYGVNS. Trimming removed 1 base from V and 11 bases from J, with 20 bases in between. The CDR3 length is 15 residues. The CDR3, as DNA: TGTGCCAGCAGTGAATCTTCCGTGGACCGGGGGATCGCTTTCTTT. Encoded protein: CASSESSVDRGIAFF. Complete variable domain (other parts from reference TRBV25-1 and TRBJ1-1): EADIYQTPRYLVIGTGKKITLECSQTMGHDKMYWYQQDPGMELHLIHYSYGVNSTEKGDLSSESTVSRIRTEHFPLTLESARPSHTSQYLCASSESSVDRGIAFFGQGTRLTVV.